This TCR beta chain appears in the sequencing data of a study of lung T cells in sarcoidosis with Löfgren's syndrome. General study results and limits: Multiple Löfgren's syndrome patients reportedly shared TRAV12-1 and TRBV2 CDR3 motifs, suggesting public CD4+ TCRs. These T cells were suggested, not shown, to recognize a putative antigen.

CDR3 length: 12 residues. CDR1 SGHTA and CDR2 FQGNSA come from the germline V gene. Trimming took 5 bases from V and 5 from J, leaving 10 bases between them. By share, this clonotype counts as medium-sized (0.01 to 0.1%). The antigen is not known. TCRdb re-derived calls from the reads in MiXCR, one entry per CDR3 protein. Of approximately 2,200 distinct CDR3 sequences in the sample, 20% to 25% are singletons; the top ten hold roughly a tenth. This chain links TRBV7-2 with TRBJ2-7; possibly TRBD1 for D (6 bases). The sequence was obtained from a human donor with sarcoidosis (Löfgren's syndrome or another form), or a control subject (not recorded which). Sequencing was done on a sample of CD4+ T cells from bronchoalveolar lavage. The CDR3 sequence: CASSATGNEQYF. In DNA form, the CDR3 reads TGTGCCAGCAGCGCCACAGGGAACGAGCAGTACTTC.